These 8 T cell receptor beta chains share one sample of origin, sequenced in a study of PD-1 blockade in classical Hodgkin lymphoma. Every patient was affected by relapse after autologous stem cell transplantation, while exposure to brentuximab vedotin was not uniform. The repertoire was sequenced with immunoSEQ multiplex PCR; TCRdb's copy has only in-frame clones and lacks some. The data hold 20,000 to 30,000 clones, with 65% to 80% observed a single time. The source material was peripheral blood mononuclear cells (PBMCs), sampled before the second cycle of nivolumab. These receptors came from a human donor with classical Hodgkin lymphoma.

J is TRBJ2-7 and V is TRBV5-1; TRBD1 is a possible D gene (6 bases). The CDR3 totals 17 residues. In germline, CDR1 is SGHRS, CDR2 YFSETQ. V was clipped by 0 bases and J by 0 bases, with 16 bases between them. CDR3: CASSLALTGTFSYEQYF. Written as DNA, the CDR3 is TGCGCCAGCAGCTTGGCCCTCACAGGGACCTTCTCCTACGAGCAGTACTTC.

V and J are TRBV18 and TRBJ2-7, with a weak D call TRBD1 (5 bases). Germline-derived CDR1 and CDR2 are KGHSH and LQKENI. Trimming removed 3 bases from V and 3 bases from J, with 12 bases in between. CDR3 length equals 14 residues. The CDR3 loop is CASSPAPRGYEQYF. The CDR3 coding sequence is TGTGCCAGCTCACCGGCCCCTAGGGGCTACGAGCAGTACTTC.

The chain carries TRBV28 and TRBJ1-4, with D tentatively TRBD1 (5 bases). The CDR3 is 12 amino acids. V was pared by 4 bases and J by 8 bases, with 8 bases between. CDR1 and CDR2 (germline): MDHEN, SYDVKM. In DNA form, the CDR3 reads TGTGCCAGCAGTTCCCCAGGGGAAAAACTGTTTTTT. Translating it yields CASSSPGEKLFF. The full variable domain, with the rest looked up from reference TRBV28 and TRBJ1-4, is DVKVTQSSRYLVKRTGEKVFLECVQDMDHENMFWYRQDPGLGLRLIYFSYDVKMKEKGDIPEGYSVSREKKERFSLILESASTNQTSMYLCASSSPGEKLFFGSGTQLSVL.

This clone appeared once. The chain links TRBV11-2 to TRBJ2-1, with TRBD2 identical over 8 bases. Looked up from germline, CDR1 is SGHAT and CDR2 is FQNNGV. The CDR3 runs to 16 residues. The V and J ends lost 2 bases and 5 bases, in that order; junction bases with no gene match: 8. This CDR3 is CASSLKRGGRNNEQFF. The CDR3 DNA is TGTGCCAGCAGCTTAAAACGAGGCGGGAGGAACAATGAGCAGTTCTTC. Supplemented by reference TRBV11-2 and TRBJ2-1, the full variable domain reads EAGVAQSPRYKIIEKRQSVAFWCNPISGHATLYWYQQILGQGPKLLIQFQNNGVVDDSQLPKDRFSAERLKGVDSTLKIQPAKLEDSAVYLCASSLKRGGRNNEQFFGPGTRLTVL.

The chain couples TRBV27 to TRBJ2-7, with 7 bases identical to TRBD2. From germline, CDR1 is MNHEY and CDR2 SMNVEV (reference sequence). The CDR3 sequence is 15 residues long. After removal of 2 bases from V and 4 bases from J, the junction contained 8 bases not matched to a gene. The CDR3 coding sequence is TGTGCCAGCAGTTTAATGTCTAGCGGACAATACGAGCAGTACTTC. The encoded protein is CASSLMSSGQYEQYF.

Only a few counts were recorded for this clone. The chain recombines TRBV28 with TRBJ2-1, with D perhaps matching TRBD1 or TRBD2 (5 bases each). The CDR3 consists of 15 residues. V was clipped by 8 bases and J by 0 bases, with 14 bases between them. Looked up from germline, CDR1 is MDHEN and CDR2 is SYDVKM. CDR3 DNA: TGTGCCAGCCTGAAGTGGGGGAGCTCCTACAATGAGCAGTTCTTC. Protein: CASLKWGSSYNEQFF.

The rearrangement links TRBV27 to TRBJ1-1, with D possibly TRBD1 on 5 matching bases. The germline V and J ends were trimmed by 0 bases and 6 bases, with 8 bases remaining between them. The length of the CDR3 is 13 residues. Germline V gives CDR1 MNHEY, CDR2 SMNVEV (reference sequence). CDR3 sequence reads: CASSLSGRAEAFF. For the CDR3, the DNA is TGTGCCAGCAGTTTATCGGGGCGGGCTGAAGCTTTCTTT.

The V call is TRBV27, the J call TRBJ2-7; no firm D call. Germline V gene lookup returns CDR1 MNHEY and CDR2 SMNVEV (reference sequence). This CDR3 spans 14 amino acids. V was shortened by 2 bases and J by 3 bases, with 11 bases between the two germline ends. CDR3 bases: TGTGCCAGCAGTTTAAAGGGCTCCTTCTACGAGCAGTACTTC. Translated: CASSLKGSFYEQYF.